This T cell receptor beta chain derives from a study of T cell repertoires in cytomegalovirus infection. Of note for this clonotype: Its antigen is not identified.

TCRdb re-derived calls from the reads in MiXCR, one entry per CDR3 protein. Here the sample spans 20,000 to 25,000 distinct CDR3 sequences, around 43% being singletons. With 5 bases removed from V and 5 bases from J, the gap between germline ends came to 10 bases. Germline CDR1 reads MNHNS; CDR2 reads SASEGT. The CDR3 is made up of 13 amino acids. The specimen was CD8+ T cells from cultured PBMCs, collected from culture after CMV antigen stimulation. This TCR was sampled from a human donor in good health (CMV status not recorded). Some clones in this sample may be carry-over from other donors' samples. The J gene is TRBJ1-5, the V gene TRBV6-1, with D unresolved. The DNA of the CDR3 is TGTGCCAGCAGTCCATGGAGGGATCAGCCCCAGCATTTT. Translated, it gives CASSPWRDQPQHF.